The clone carrying this T cell receptor beta chain occurred once. Antigen: not known. The sample has other DNA sequences that encode this CDR3 too. The germline gives CDR1 MDHEN, CDR2 SYDVKM. The ends were cut back, 6 bases at V and 4 bases at J, with 18 bases in the middle. This CDR3 region has 16 residues. This entry is derived from a study of cytomegalovirus exposure and HLA in healthy donors. Findings of the study overall: TRBV6-2, TRBV6-3 and some other V segments were unresolvable in 87-base-pair reads. For most TCR beta V segments, an earlier analysis put the productive rate at about 87% or about 30% of the time. Upon later analysis, TCR association rates were observed to vary by HLA locus, being highest for DRB1 and lowest for HLA-C. Despite most TCR sequences being rare, some public TCRs occurred in many donors.

PCR was performed using 60 Vbeta and 13 Jbeta primers. Clones were read by immunoSEQ multiplex PCR, and TCRdb kept only the in-frame ones, dropping some. The repertoire holds 150,000 to 250,000 clones, with about 81% as singletons. The source is a woman between 45 and 65 years old in good health and CMV-seropositive. The material sequenced was PBMCs. The chain uses TRBV28 and TRBJ2-2, with D possibly TRBD2 on 5 matching bases. CDR3: CASRRAGLTTTGELFF. DNA for the CDR3: TGTGCCAGCAGGCGCGCGGGTCTGACAACCACCGGGGAGCTGTTTTTT. Supplemented by reference TRBV28 and TRBJ2-2, the full variable domain reads DVKVTQSSRYLVKRTGEKVFLECVQDMDHENMFWYRQDPGLGLRLIYFSYDVKMKEKGDIPEGYSVSREKKERFSLILESASTNQTSMYLCASRRAGLTTTGELFFGEGSRLTVL.